Listed here are 16 T cell receptor beta chains from one sample, sequenced in a study of blood T cell repertoires in COVID-19. Only in-frame clones appear in the TCRdb table, and some are missing; sequencing was by immunoSEQ multiplex PCR. The data show 65,000 or so clones, roughly 70% seen once. The sequencing sample was made of PBMCs or T cells enriched from blood (not recorded which). These TCRs come from an older woman who had been exposed to COVID-19.

This sequence joins TRBV4-1 and TRBJ2-7; 7 bases match TRBD1. The CDR3 is made up of 15 amino acids. With 0 bases clipped from V and 5 bases from J, the junction kept 7 bases outside the gene matches. CDR1 is MGHRA, CDR2 YSYEKL, per germline. CDR3: CASSQDLTGDHEQYF. CDR3 nucleotides: TGCGCCAGCAGCCAAGATCTAACAGGGGACCACGAGCAGTACTTC.

V gene TRBV3-1 (or the pseudogene TRBV3-2) combines with J gene TRBJ2-2; TRBD2 might be the D (5 bases). The CDR3 has 15 residues. Trimming stripped 3 bases from V and 0 bases from J, with 8 bases between. CDR1 and CDR2 from the germline V gene are LGHDT and YNNKEL (reference sequence). DNA for the CDR3: TGTGCCAGCAGCCAGCGGGCAACGAACACCGGGGAGCTGTTTTTT. Amino acids: CASSQRATNTGELFF.

This chain uses TRBV3-1 (or the pseudogene TRBV3-2) with TRBJ2-3; 7 bases map to TRBD2. The germline CDR1 and CDR2 sequences are LGHDT and YNNKEL (reference sequence). This CDR3 is 16 amino acids long. Unmatched junction bases numbered 6, after V lost 3 bases and J lost 0 bases. The CDR3 DNA is TGTGCCAGCAGCCATGGAAAGCGGGGAAGCACAGATACGCAGTATTTT. It translates to CASSHGKRGSTDTQYF.

In this sample, this clone turned up once. The chain uses TRBV15 and TRBJ2-7; 7 bases are a match to TRBD1. The CDR3 is 16 residues long. Germline CDR1 is LNHNV and CDR2 is YYDKDF (reference sequence). V gave up 0 bases and J gave up 2 bases; unmatched junction bases: 7. The DNA for the CDR3 is TGTGCCACCAGCAGAGATTTGGGGGACAGCGCCTACGAGCAGTACTTC. It yields the protein CATSRDLGDSAYEQYF.

The V call is TRBV6-5, the J call TRBJ2-4; possibly TRBD2 for D (6 bases). Trimming left V 8 bases short and J 8 bases short, with 16 bases between. CDR1 MNHEY and CDR2 SVGAGI come from the germline V gene. The CDR3 consists of 13 residues. CDR3 nucleotide sequence: TGTGCCAGCGGCCAAACCAAGCGGGACATTCAGTACTTC. This encodes CASGQTKRDIQYF.

This clone was detected ten times or more. The rearrangement links TRBV5-8 to TRBJ2-4, with a possible D match to TRBD1 (6 bases). The CDR3 has 15 amino acids. V was shortened by 1 base and J by 5 bases, with 13 bases between the two germline ends. Germline CDR1 SGHTS, CDR2 YDEGEE. The CDR3 DNA sequence: TGTGCCAGCAGCTTGTCATCTGGGGGCCAAAACATTCAGTACTTC. The encoded protein is CASSLSSGGQNIQYF.

This clone has just a few counts. This chain joins TRBV7-6 and TRBJ1-5; 8 nucleotides align to TRBD1. Per germline, CDR1 SGHVS and CDR2 FNYEAQ. V shed 1 base and J 1 base; nucleotides not matched to a gene: 6. There are 17 residues in the CDR3. DNA of the CDR3: TGTGCCAGCAGCTTAGTAGGTGGGACAGGCAGCAATCAGCCCCAGCATTTT. Translated, it gives CASSLVGGTGSNQPQHF.

The chain recombines TRBV5-1 with TRBJ1-4; TRBD1 matches 9 bases. This CDR3 is built from 14 residues. Germline-derived CDR1 and CDR2 are SGHRS and YFSETQ. The junction had 5 bases not matched to a gene; V was cut back by 3 bases and J by 8 bases. The CDR3 DNA reads TGCGCCAGCAGCTCCGGACAGGGGAAAGAAAAACTGTTTTTT. Translating it yields CASSSGQGKEKLFF.

The chain uses TRBV30 and TRBJ2-3; unclear D gene. Deletions cut 5 bases from V and 5 bases from J, with 11 bases between. The V gene's germline CDR1 is GTSNPN and CDR2 SVGIG (reference sequence). This CDR3 region has 12 residues. This chain's CDR3 is CAWAGDVDTQYF. CDR3 DNA sequence: TGTGCCTGGGCCGGAGACGTAGATACGCAGTATTTT.

This clone was observed a handful of times. The gene calls are TRBV9 and TRBJ2-2; no definite D call. CDR3 length equals 14 residues. Trimming took off 3 bases at V and 3 bases at J, with 9 bases between the two ends. The germline gives CDR1 SGDLS, CDR2 YYNGEE. The CDR3 sequence: CASSARVDTGELFF. CDR3 sequence (DNA): TGTGCCAGCAGCGCCCGGGTGGACACCGGGGAGCTGTTTTTT.

The genes are TRBV11-3 and TRBJ2-3; 8 bases agree with TRBD2. V gave up 0 bases and J gave up 5 bases; unmatched junction bases: 7. Germline V gene sequence: CDR1 SGHNT, CDR2 YENEEA. This CDR3 is built from 16 residues. The CDR3 loop is CASSLDGRASGDTQYF. The CDR3 DNA reads TGTGCCAGCAGCTTAGACGGGAGGGCCTCGGGAGATACGCAGTATTTT.

The rearrangement uses TRBV7-2 and TRBJ1-2; D might be TRBD1 (5 bases). The CDR3 has 16 residues. CDR1 is SGHTA, CDR2 FQGNSA, per germline. The V gene lost 1 base and the J gene lost 4 bases, with 16 bases spanning the gap. In DNA, the CDR3 is TGTGCCAGCAGCTTAGTAGGCGGCAGGGAAGCCTATGGCTACACCTTC. Its translation is CASSLVGGREAYGYTF.

This sequence joins TRBV5-1 and TRBJ2-2; 7 bases line up with TRBD2. Germline CDR1 reads SGHRS; CDR2 reads YFSETQ. With 0 bases clipped from V and 6 bases from J, the junction kept 2 bases outside the gene matches. There are 14 residues in the CDR3. CDR3 residues: CASSLAGLAGELFF. The CDR3 coding sequence is TGCGCCAGCAGCTTGGCAGGACTAGCCGGGGAGCTGTTTTTT. Full variable domain (rest looked up from reference TRBV5-1 and TRBJ2-2): KAGVTQTPRYLIKTRGQQVTLSCSPISGHRSVSWYQQTPGQGLQFLFEYFSETQRNKGNFPGRFSGRQFSNSRSEMNVSTLELGDSALYLCASSLAGLAGELFFGEGSRLTVL.

This clone was seen a handful of times. The V and J genes are TRBV7-9 and TRBJ1-1, with 9 bases matching TRBD1. Per the germline V gene, CDR1 is SEHNR and CDR2 is FQNEAQ (reference sequence). CDR3 length equals 17 residues. V shed 4 bases, J shed 1 base, and the junction held 10 bases outside the gene matches. This chain's CDR3 is CASSSLPLTGGNTEAFF. CDR3 bases: TGTGCCAGCAGCTCTCTCCCCTTGACAGGGGGGAACACTGAAGCTTTCTTT.

The chain carries TRBV2 and TRBJ2-2, with D unresolved. The germline V gene has CDR1 SNHLY and CDR2 FYNNEI. With 1 base removed from V and 1 base from J, the gap between germline ends came to 4 bases. The CDR3 has 14 amino acids. CDR3 DNA sequence: TGTGCCAGCAGTGAAGTCAGGAACACCGGGGAGCTGTTTTTT. It codes for CASSEVRNTGELFF.

This chain links TRBV30 with TRBJ1-3, with D unclear. The CDR3 runs to 16 residues. V lost 0 bases and J 0 bases, leaving 12 bases between the germline ends. Germline CDR1 and CDR2: GTSNPN and SVGIG (reference sequence). This CDR3 is CAWSVRIRISGNTIYF. The CDR3, as DNA: TGTGCCTGGAGTGTACGGATCAGGATCTCTGGAAACACCATATATTTT.